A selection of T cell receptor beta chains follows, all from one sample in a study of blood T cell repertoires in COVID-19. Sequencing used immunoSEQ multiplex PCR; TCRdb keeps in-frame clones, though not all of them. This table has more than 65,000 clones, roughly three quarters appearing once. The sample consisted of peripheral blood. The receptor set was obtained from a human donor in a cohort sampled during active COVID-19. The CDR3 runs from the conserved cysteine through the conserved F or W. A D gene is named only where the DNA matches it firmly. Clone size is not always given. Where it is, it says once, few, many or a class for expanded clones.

CDR3 DNA: TGTGCCAGGGGACAGGGGAGAGGCGAGCAGTACTTC
CDR3 protein: CARGQGRGEQYF
V gene: TRBV2
clone size: once
J gene: TRBJ2-7
D gene: TRBD1

CDR3 DNA: TGCGCCAGCAGCCCTGGCCAGGGGCCTGTTTCGGGTGAGCAGTACTTC
CDR3 protein: CASSPGQGPVSGEQYF
V gene: TRBV5-1
clone size: few
J gene: TRBJ2-7
D gene: NA

CDR3 DNA: TGTGCCAGCAGCTTGGACAGGGGTAGCTATGGCTACACCTTC
CDR3 protein: CASSLDRGSYGYTF
V gene: TRBV5-4
clone size: NA
J gene: TRBJ1-2
D gene: TRBD1

CDR3 DNA: TGTGCCAGCAGTCTACAGGGGGCTGGCGCAGATACGCAGTATTTT
CDR3 protein: CASSLQGAGADTQYF
V gene: TRBV28
clone size: NA
J gene: TRBJ2-3
D gene: TRBD1

CDR3 DNA: TGTGCCAGCAGCTGGTCGGGGGCTGGGGCCAACGTCCTGACTTTC
CDR3 protein: CASSWSGAGANVLTF
V gene: TRBV27
clone size: once
J gene: TRBJ2-6
D gene: NA

CDR3 DNA: TGTGCCAGCTCACCACGAGCCTACGAGCAGTACTTC
CDR3 protein: CASSPRAYEQYF
V gene: TRBV18
clone size: NA
J gene: TRBJ2-7
D gene: NA

CDR3 DNA: TGTGCCAGCAGCCCGGCGGCAGGGTGGGTACGGGAGCAGTTCTTC
CDR3 protein: CASSPAAGWVREQFF
V gene: TRBV5-6
clone size: NA
J gene: TRBJ2-1
D gene: NA

CDR3 DNA: TGCGCCAGCAGCTTGTCGGTTACCGGGGAGCTGTTTTTT
CDR3 protein: CASSLSVTGELFF
V gene: TRBV5-1
clone size: NA
J gene: TRBJ2-2
D gene: NA

CDR3 DNA: TGTGCCAGCAGCTTAAACAGGCCGGGCCTGGGTAATGAAAAACTGTTTTTT
CDR3 protein: CASSLNRPGLGNEKLFF
V gene: TRBV7-9
clone size: NA
J gene: TRBJ1-4
D gene: NA

CDR3 DNA: TGTGCCAGCAGTGAGGGGAAGTGGACAGGGTATCCCACTAGCACAGATACGCAGTATTTT
CDR3 protein: CASSEGKWTGYPTSTDTQYF
V gene: TRBV6-1
clone size: NA
J gene: TRBJ2-3
D gene: TRBD1

CDR3 DNA: TGTGCCAGCAGCCCTGGGGCCAGCGGGAGCCGCGAGCAGTACTTC
CDR3 protein: CASSPGASGSREQYF
V gene: TRBV7-9
clone size: NA
J gene: TRBJ2-7
D gene: TRBD2

CDR3 DNA: TGTGCCATCGGGAATTCGGGTGAGCAGTTCTTC
CDR3 protein: CAIGNSGEQFF
V gene: TRBV2
clone size: NA
J gene: TRBJ2-1
D gene: NA

CDR3 DNA: TGTGCCAGCAGCCAAGCAACTAGCGCGGGCACAGATACGCAGTATTTT
CDR3 protein: CASSQATSAGTDTQYF
V gene: TRBV14
clone size: NA
J gene: TRBJ2-3
D gene: TRBD2

CDR3 DNA: TGTGCCAGCACCGCTAGCGGGGGAGCGGGGGAGACCCAGTACTTC
CDR3 protein: CASTASGGAGETQYF
V gene: TRBV9
clone size: NA
J gene: TRBJ2-5
D gene: TRBD2

CDR3 DNA: TGTGCCAGCAGTGAAAAAACTAGCGGGAACTACAATGAGCAGTTCTTC
CDR3 protein: CASSEKTSGNYNEQFF
V gene: TRBV25-1
clone size: NA
J gene: TRBJ2-1
D gene: TRBD2

CDR3 DNA: TGTGCCAGCAGCGCTGAGAGTTATAATTCACCCCTCCACTTT
CDR3 protein: CASSAESYNSPLHF
V gene: TRBV5-8
clone size: NA
J gene: TRBJ1-6
D gene: NA

CDR3 DNA: TGTGCCAGCAGCTTACGAGTGGACAGTAATGGCTACACCTTC
CDR3 protein: CASSLRVDSNGYTF
V gene: TRBV7-9
clone size: once
J gene: TRBJ1-2
D gene: NA

CDR3 DNA: TGTGCCAGCAGCCCCGACAGGGGAAGCAGAGAGACCCAGTACTTC
CDR3 protein: CASSPDRGSRETQYF
V gene: TRBV6-2/TRBV6-3
clone size: NA
J gene: TRBJ2-5
D gene: TRBD1

CDR3 DNA: TGTGCCAGCAGCCAAGGGGACAGGGGGTCCGGGGCCAACGTCCTGACTTTC
CDR3 protein: CASSQGDRGSGANVLTF
V gene: TRBV3-1/TRBV3-2
clone size: NA
J gene: TRBJ2-6
D gene: TRBD1

CDR3 DNA: TGTGCCAGCAGCCCTGTTTCGGGACAGGGGGAACGTTCACCCCTCCACTTT
CDR3 protein: CASSPVSGQGERSPLHF
V gene: TRBV11-2
clone size: NA
J gene: TRBJ1-6
D gene: TRBD1

CDR3 DNA: TGTGCCAGCAGTTCTCCGGGGAGGGGCGACGAGCAGTACTTC
CDR3 protein: CASSSPGRGDEQYF
V gene: TRBV27
clone size: NA
J gene: TRBJ2-7
D gene: TRBD2

CDR3 DNA: TGTGCCAGCTCACCGCCGAGCGGGAGTCTATCAGATACGCAGTATTTT
CDR3 protein: CASSPPSGSLSDTQYF
V gene: TRBV18
clone size: NA
J gene: TRBJ2-3
D gene: TRBD2

CDR3 DNA: TGCGCCAGCAGCCCCATCGGAGACGGAAACACCATATATTTT
CDR3 protein: CASSPIGDGNTIYF
V gene: TRBV5-1
clone size: NA
J gene: TRBJ1-3
D gene: NA

CDR3 DNA: TGTGCCAGCAGCCAAGATACCGTTAGAGGTAACACCATATATTTT
CDR3 protein: CASSQDTVRGNTIYF
V gene: TRBV3-1/TRBV3-2
clone size: NA
J gene: TRBJ1-3
D gene: NA

CDR3 DNA: TGTGCCAGCAGACTCCGGGACAGGGACCCACCTAACTATGGCTACACCTTC
CDR3 protein: CASRLRDRDPPNYGYTF
V gene: TRBV5-4
clone size: NA
J gene: TRBJ1-2
D gene: TRBD1

CDR3 DNA: TGCGCCAGCAGCTCCCAAGGACAGGGAGCAACTAATGAAAAACTGTTTTTT
CDR3 protein: CASSSQGQGATNEKLFF
V gene: TRBV5-1
clone size: many
J gene: TRBJ1-4
D gene: TRBD1

CDR3 DNA: TGTGCCAGCAGTTACCCGGGACAGCAGAACACTGAAGCTTTCTTT
CDR3 protein: CASSYPGQQNTEAFF
V gene: TRBV6-5
clone size: NA
J gene: TRBJ1-1
D gene: TRBD1

CDR3 DNA: TGTGCCAGCAGCCAAGATCAGATAGGGGGTCAGCCCCAGCATTTT
CDR3 protein: CASSQDQIGGQPQHF
V gene: TRBV3-1/TRBV3-2
clone size: NA
J gene: TRBJ1-5
D gene: NA

CDR3 DNA: TGTGCCAGCAAATCCAGCGGGGGGGTCGCAGATACGCAGTATTTT
CDR3 protein: CASKSSGGVADTQYF
V gene: TRBV6-4
clone size: many
J gene: TRBJ2-3
D gene: TRBD2